This T cell receptor beta chain was identified during a study of blood T cell repertoires in COVID-19. Only in-frame clones appear in the TCRdb table, and some are missing; sequencing was by immunoSEQ multiplex PCR. The sample yields 40,000 or so clones, 90% seen once. The TCR originated in a man aged 60 to 75 with active or convalescent COVID-19. The sequencing input was peripheral blood.

As DNA, the CDR3 is TGTGCCAGCAGTCATAACAGGGGGCGTCGCACTGAAGCTTTCTTT. Protein sequence: CASSHNRGRRTEAFF. V and J are TRBV6-6 and TRBJ1-1; 9 nucleotides line up with TRBD1. CDR3 size: 15 residues. V gave up 5 bases and J gave up 4 bases; unmatched junction bases: 8. Germline CDR1 reads MNHNY; CDR2 reads SVGAGI (reference sequence).